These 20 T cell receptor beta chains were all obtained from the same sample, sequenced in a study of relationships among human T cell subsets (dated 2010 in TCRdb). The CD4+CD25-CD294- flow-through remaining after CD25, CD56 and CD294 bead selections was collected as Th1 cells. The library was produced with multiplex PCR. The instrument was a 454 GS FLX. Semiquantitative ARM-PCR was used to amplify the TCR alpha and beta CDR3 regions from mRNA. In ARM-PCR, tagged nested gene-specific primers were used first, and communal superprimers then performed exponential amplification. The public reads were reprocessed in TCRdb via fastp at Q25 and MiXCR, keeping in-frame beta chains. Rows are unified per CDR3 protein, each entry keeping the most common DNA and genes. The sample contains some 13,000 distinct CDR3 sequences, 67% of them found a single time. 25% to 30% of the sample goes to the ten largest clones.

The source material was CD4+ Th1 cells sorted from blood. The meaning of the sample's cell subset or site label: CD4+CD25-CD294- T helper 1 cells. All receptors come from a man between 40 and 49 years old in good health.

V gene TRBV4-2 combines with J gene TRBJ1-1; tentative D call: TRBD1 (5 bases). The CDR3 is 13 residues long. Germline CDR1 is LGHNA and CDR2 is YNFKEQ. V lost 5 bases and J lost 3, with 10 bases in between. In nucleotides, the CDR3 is TGTGCCAGCAGCTTTCTGGGGGACACTGAAGCTTTCTTT. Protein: CASSFLGDTEAFF.

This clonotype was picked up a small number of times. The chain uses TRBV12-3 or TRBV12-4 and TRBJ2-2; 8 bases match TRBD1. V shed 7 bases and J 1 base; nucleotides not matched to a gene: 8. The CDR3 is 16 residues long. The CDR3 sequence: CASTRDTGGNTGELFF. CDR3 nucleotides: TGTGCCAGCACCCGAGATACAGGGGGGAACACCGGGGAGCTGTTTTTT.

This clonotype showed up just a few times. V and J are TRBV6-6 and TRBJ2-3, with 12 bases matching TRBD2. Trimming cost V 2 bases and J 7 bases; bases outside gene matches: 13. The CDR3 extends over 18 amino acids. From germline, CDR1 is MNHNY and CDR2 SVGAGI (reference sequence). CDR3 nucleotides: TGTGCCAGCAGTTACGGGGGACGGGCTAGCGGGAGGGGAAATACGCAGTATTTT. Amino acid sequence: CASSYGGRASGRGNTQYF.

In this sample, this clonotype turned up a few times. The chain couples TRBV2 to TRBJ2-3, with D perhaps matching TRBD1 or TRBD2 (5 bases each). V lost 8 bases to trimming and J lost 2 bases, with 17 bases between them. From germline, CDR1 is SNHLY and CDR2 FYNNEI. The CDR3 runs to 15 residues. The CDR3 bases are TGTGCCAGCGCTGGGGGACCCACATACACAGATACGCAGTATTTT. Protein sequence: CASAGGPTYTDTQYF.

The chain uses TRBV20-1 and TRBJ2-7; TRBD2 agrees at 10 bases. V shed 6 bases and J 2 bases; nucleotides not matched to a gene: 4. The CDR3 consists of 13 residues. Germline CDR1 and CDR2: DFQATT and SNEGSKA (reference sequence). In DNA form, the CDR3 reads TGCAGTGCGTGGACTAGCGGAGCCTACGAGCAGTACTTC. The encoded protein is CSAWTSGAYEQYF.

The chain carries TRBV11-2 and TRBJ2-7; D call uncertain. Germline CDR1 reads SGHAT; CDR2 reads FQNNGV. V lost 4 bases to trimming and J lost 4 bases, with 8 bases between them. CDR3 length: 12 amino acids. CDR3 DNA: TGTGCCAGCAGCTCCAAGAGGTACGAGCAGTACTTC. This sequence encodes CASSSKRYEQYF.

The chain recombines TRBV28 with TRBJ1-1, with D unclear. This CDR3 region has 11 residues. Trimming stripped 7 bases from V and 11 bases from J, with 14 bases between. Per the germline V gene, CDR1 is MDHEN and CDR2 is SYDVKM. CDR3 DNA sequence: TGTGCCAGCAACAGAAATCAGATGGCTTTCTTT. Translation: CASNRNQMAFF.

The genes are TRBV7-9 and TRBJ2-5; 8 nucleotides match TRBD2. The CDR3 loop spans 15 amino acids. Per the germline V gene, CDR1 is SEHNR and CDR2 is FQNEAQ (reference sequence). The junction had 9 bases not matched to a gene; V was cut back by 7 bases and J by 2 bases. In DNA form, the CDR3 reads TGTGCCAGCACTCGACCGGGGGGGCCACAAGAGACCCAGTACTTC. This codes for CASTRPGGPQETQYF.

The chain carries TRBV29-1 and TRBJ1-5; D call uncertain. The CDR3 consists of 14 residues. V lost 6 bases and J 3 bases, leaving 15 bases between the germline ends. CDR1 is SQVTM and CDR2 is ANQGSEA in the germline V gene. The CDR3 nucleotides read TGCAGCGTCGCTCCGGGAGGTCACAATCAGCCCCAGCATTTT. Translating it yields CSVAPGGHNQPQHF.

The CDR3 reads CASSSDGLGPTDTQYF. The CDR3 bases are TGCGCCAGCAGCTCGGATGGACTAGGGCCCACAGATACGCAGTATTTT. This sequence joins TRBV5-1 and TRBJ2-3; 7 nucleotides agree with TRBD2. CDR1 and CDR2 (germline): SGHRS, YFSETQ. The CDR3 length is 16 residues. Unmatched junction bases numbered 9, after V lost 3 bases and J lost 2 bases.

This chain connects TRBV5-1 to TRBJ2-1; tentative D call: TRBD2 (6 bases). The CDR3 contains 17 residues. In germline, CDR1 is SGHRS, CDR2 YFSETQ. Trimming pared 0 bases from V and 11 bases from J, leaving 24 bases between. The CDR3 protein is CASSLAAGGDPSIKQFF. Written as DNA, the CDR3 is TGCGCCAGCAGCTTGGCCGCAGGCGGGGACCCCTCTATTAAGCAGTTCTTC.

The CDR3 sequence is CASTDSASETQYF. The DNA for the CDR3 is TGTGCCAGCACCGATAGCGCCTCGGAGACCCAGTACTTC. The rearrangement joins TRBV28 to TRBJ2-5; D might be TRBD2 (5 bases). Trimming pared 7 bases from V and 5 bases from J, leaving 14 bases between. CDR3 size: 13 residues. The germline gives CDR1 MDHEN, CDR2 SYDVKM.

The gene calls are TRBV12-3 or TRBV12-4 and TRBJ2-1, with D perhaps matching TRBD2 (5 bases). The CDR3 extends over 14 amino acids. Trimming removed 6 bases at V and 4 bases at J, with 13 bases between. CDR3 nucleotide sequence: TGTGCCAGCAGCCCCCTGGAGGTGTACAATGAGCAGTTCTTC. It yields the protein CASSPLEVYNEQFF.

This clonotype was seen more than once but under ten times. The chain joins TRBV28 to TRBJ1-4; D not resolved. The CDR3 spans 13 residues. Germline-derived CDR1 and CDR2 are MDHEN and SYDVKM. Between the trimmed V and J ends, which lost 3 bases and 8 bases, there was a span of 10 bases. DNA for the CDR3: TGTGCCAGCAGTTTCAGTGGTCAGGAAAAACTGTTTTTT. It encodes CASSFSGQEKLFF.

CDR3 bases: TGTGCCAGCAGCGGGACAATGAACACTGAAGCTTTCTTT. Translation: CASSGTMNTEAFF. This rearrangement joins TRBV2 to TRBJ1-1; TRBD1 is a possible D gene (6 bases). The CDR3 extends over 13 amino acids. The germline V and J ends were trimmed by 6 bases and 0 bases, with 8 bases remaining between them. Germline-derived CDR1 and CDR2 are SNHLY and FYNNEI.

The CDR3 sequence is CASRDISGNTIYF. CDR3 nucleotides: TGTGCCAGCAGAGATATCTCTGGAAACACCATATATTTT. This chain connects TRBV6-1 to TRBJ1-3; D gene unclear. CDR1 is MNHNS, CDR2 SASEGT, per germline. V was trimmed by 6 bases and J by 0 bases, leaving 6 bases between them. This CDR3 spans 13 amino acids.

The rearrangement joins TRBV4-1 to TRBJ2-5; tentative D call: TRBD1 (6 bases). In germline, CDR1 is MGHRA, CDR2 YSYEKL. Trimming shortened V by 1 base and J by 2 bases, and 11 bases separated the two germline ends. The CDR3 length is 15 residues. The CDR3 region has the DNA TGCGCCAGCAGCCAAGCTGACAGGTCACAAGAGACCCAGTACTTC. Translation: CASSQADRSQETQYF.

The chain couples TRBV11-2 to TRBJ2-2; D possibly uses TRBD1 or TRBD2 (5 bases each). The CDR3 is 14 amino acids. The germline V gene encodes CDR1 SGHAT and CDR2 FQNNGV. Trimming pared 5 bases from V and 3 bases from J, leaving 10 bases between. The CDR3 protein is CASSLRGHTGELFF. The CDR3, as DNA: TGTGCCAGCAGCCTTCGGGGCCACACCGGGGAGCTGTTTTTT.

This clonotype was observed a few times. The CDR3 loop is CASSGQGASYEQYF. The CDR3 DNA reads TGCGCCAGCAGTGGACAGGGTGCCTCCTACGAGCAGTACTTC. The chain uses TRBV10-2 and TRBJ2-7, with TRBD1 matching over 7 bases. V lost 4 bases and J lost 0; bases outside the gene matches: 3. This CDR3 is 14 amino acids long. Germline CDR1 reads WSHSY; CDR2 reads SAAADI.

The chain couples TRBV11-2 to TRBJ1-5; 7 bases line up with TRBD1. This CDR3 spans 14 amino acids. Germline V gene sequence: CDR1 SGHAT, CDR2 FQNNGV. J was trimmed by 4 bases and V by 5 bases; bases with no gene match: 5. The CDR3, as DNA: TGTGCCAGCAGCCTCGACAGGGTAAATCAGCCCCAGCATTTT. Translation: CASSLDRVNQPQHF.